This entry is about one TCR beta chain. The record originates from a study of blood T cell repertoires in COVID-19. Whole-study context: T cells, B-cell-depleted T cells, or PBMCs supplied cDNA or gDNA.

All enrollees were about 18 to 89 years old and from approximately 24 US areas. Clinical histories supplied by participants themselves formed the basis of cohort assignment. Authors' analysis steps: Estimated nucleated cell counts came from reference gene primer amplification. Repertoires were generated with immunoSEQ multiplex PCR, while TCRdb's copy carries only in-frame clones and drops some. The D gene and trimming were derived from the DNA, and the V and J assignments and clone size from that table. This repertoire shows roughly 140,000 clones, 70% to 90% found once; its top ten account for 1.2%. The germline V gene has CDR1 SGHNT and CDR2 YYREEE (reference sequence). Trimming took 4 bases from V and 4 from J; bases not matched to a gene: 2. The CDR3 is made up of 15 amino acids.

This receptor was obtained from a woman in her twenties or thirties with acute COVID-19. Sequencing used PBMCs or T cells enriched from blood (not recorded which). The V call is TRBV5-4, the J call TRBJ2-3, with TRBD2 matching 14 bases. CDR3 sequence: CASSPGLAGADTQYF. For the CDR3, the DNA is TGTGCCAGCAGCCCGGGACTAGCGGGAGCAGATACGCAGTATTTT.